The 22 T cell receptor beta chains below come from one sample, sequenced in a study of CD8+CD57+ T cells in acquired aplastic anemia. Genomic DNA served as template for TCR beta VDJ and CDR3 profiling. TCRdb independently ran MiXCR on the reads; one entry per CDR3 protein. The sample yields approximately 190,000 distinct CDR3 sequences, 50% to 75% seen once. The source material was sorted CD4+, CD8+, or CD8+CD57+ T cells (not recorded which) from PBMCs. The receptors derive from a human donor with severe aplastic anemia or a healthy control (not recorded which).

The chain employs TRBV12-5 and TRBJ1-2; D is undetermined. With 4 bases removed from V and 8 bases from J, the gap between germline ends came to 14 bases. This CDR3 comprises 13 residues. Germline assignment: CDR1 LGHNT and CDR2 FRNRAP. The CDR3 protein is CASGSPPMMGYTF. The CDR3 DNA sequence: TGTGCTAGTGGTTCCCCCCCTATGATGGGCTACACCTTC.

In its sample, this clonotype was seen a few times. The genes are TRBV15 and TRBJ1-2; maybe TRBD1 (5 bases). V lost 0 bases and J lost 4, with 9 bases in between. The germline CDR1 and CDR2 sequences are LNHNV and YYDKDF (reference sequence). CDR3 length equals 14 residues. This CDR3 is CATSREGAGYGYTF. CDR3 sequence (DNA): TGTGCCACCAGCAGAGAAGGGGCTGGCTATGGCTACACCTTC. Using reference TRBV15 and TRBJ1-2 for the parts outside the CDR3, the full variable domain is DAMVIQNPRYQVTQFGKPVTLSCSQTLNHNVMYWYQQKSSQAPKLLFHYYDKDFNNEADTPDNFQSRRPNTSFCFLDIRSPGLGDTAMYLCATSREGAGYGYTFGSGTRLTVV.

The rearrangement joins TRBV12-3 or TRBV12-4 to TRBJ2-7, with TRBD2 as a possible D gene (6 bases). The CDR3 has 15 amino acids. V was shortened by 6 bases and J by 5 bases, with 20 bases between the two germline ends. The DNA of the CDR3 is TGTGCCAGCAGCCAAGATCAGACTAGGTCCCACGAGCAGTACTTC. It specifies CASSQDQTRSHEQYF.

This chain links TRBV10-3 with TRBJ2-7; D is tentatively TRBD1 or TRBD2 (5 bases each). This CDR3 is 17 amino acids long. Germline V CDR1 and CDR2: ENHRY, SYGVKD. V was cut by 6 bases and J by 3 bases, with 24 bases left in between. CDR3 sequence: CAIRDERLGTQDYEQYF. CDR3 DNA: TGTGCCATCAGGGATGAACGATTAGGGACGCAAGACTACGAGCAGTACTTC.

This CDR3 is CASTLAGGRTDTQYF. In DNA form, the CDR3 reads TGTGCCAGCACGCTAGCGGGGGGACGCACAGATACGCAGTATTTT. The chain carries TRBV7-2 and TRBJ2-3, with 11 bases fitting TRBD2. The V segment lost 7 bases and the J segment 1 base; nucleotides outside the gene matches: 4. CDR3 length: 15 residues. The V gene's germline CDR1 is SGHTA and CDR2 FQGNSA.

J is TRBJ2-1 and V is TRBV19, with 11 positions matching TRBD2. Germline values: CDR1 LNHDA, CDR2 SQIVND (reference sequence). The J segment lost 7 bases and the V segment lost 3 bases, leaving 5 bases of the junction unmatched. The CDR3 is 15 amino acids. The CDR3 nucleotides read TGTGCCAGTAGTATTACTAGCGGGAGACGGAATGAGCAGTTCTTC. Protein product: CASSITSGRRNEQFF. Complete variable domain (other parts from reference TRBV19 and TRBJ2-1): DGGITQSPKYLFRKEGQNVTLSCEQNLNHDAMYWYRQDPGQGLRLIYYSQIVNDFQKGDIAEGYSVSREKKESFPLTVTSAQKNPTAFYLCASSITSGRRNEQFFGPGTRLTVL.

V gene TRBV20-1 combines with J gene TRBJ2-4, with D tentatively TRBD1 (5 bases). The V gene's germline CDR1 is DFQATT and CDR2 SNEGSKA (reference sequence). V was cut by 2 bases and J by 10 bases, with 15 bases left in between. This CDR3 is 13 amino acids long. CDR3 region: CSARLGSQAIQYF. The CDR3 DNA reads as TGCAGTGCTAGACTGGGTTCACAGGCAATTCAGTACTTC.

The CDR3 loop is CASSYGVDYGYTF. The CDR3, as DNA: TGTGCCAGCAGTTACGGAGTGGACTATGGCTACACCTTC. The rearrangement joins TRBV9 to TRBJ1-2; D uncertain. The CDR3 runs to 13 residues. Trimming removed 5 bases at V and 3 bases at J, with 11 bases between. Germline CDR1 is SGDLS and CDR2 is YYNGEE. Drawing the rest from reference TRBV9 and TRBJ1-2, the complete variable domain is DSGVTQTPKHLITATGQRVTLRCSPRSGDLSVYWYQQSLDQGLQFLIQYYNGEERAKGNILERFSAQQFPDLHSELNLSSLELGDSALYFCASSYGVDYGYTFGSGTRLTVV.

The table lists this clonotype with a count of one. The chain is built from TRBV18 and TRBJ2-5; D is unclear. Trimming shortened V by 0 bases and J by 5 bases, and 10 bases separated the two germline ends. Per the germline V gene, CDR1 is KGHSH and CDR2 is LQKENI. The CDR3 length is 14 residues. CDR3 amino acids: CASSPPNARETQYF. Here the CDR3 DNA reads TGTGCCAGCTCACCACCGAACGCTAGGGAGACCCAGTACTTC.

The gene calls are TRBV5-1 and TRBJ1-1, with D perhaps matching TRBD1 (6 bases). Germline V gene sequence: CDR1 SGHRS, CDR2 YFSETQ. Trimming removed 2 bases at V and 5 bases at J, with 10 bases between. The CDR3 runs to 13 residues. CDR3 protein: CASSFKGDTEAFF. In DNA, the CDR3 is TGCGCCAGCAGCTTTAAGGGGGATACTGAAGCTTTCTTT.

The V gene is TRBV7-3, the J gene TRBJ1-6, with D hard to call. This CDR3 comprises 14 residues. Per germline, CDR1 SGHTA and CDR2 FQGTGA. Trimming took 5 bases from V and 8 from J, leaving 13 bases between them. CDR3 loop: CASSVDASDSPLHF. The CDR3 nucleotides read TGTGCCAGCAGCGTCGACGCCTCGGATTCACCCCTCCACTTT. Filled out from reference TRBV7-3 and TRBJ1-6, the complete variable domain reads GAGVSQTPSNKVTEKGKYVELRCDPISGHTALYWYRQSLGQGPEFLIYFQGTGAADDSGLPNDRFFAVRPEGSVSTLKIQRTERGDSAVYLCASSVDASDSPLHFGNGTRLTVT.

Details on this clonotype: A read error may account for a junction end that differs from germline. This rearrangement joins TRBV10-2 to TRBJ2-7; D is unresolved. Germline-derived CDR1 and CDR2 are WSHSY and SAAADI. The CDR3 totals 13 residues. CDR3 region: CASSYSLLYEQYF. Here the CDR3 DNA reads TGTGCCAGCAGTTACTCACTGCTCTACGAGCAGTACTTC.

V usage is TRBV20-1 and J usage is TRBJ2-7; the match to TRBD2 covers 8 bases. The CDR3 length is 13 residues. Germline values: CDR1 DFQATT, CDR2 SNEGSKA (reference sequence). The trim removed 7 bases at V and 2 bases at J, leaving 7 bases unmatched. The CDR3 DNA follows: TGCAGTGTTACGGGGGGGTTCACCTACGAGCAGTACTTC. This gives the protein CSVTGGFTYEQYF.

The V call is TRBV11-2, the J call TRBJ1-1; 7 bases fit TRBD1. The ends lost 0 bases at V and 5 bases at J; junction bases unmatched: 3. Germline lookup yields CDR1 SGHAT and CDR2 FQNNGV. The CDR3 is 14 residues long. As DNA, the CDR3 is TGTGCCAGCAGCTTAGACAGGGGGGCGACTGAAGCTTTCTTT. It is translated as CASSLDRGATEAFF.

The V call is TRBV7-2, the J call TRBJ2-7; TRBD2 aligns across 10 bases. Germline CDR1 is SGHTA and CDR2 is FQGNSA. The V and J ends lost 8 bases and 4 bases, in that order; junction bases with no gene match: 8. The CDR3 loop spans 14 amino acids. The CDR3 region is CASGPTSGTYEQYF. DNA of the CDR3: TGTGCCAGCGGCCCCACTAGCGGGACGTACGAGCAGTACTTC.

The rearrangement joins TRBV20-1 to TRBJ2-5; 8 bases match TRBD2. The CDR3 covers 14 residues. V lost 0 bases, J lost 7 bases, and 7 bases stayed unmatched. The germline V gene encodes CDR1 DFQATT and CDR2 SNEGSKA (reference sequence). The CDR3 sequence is CSARDPGLEVTQYF. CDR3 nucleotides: TGCAGTGCTAGAGATCCGGGACTAGAGGTGACCCAGTACTTC.

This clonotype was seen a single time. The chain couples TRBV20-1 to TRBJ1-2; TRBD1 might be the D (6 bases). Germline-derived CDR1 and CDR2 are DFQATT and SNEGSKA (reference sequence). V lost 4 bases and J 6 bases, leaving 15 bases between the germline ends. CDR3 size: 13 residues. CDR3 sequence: CSAKLRGDNGYTF. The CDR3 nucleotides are TGCAGTGCTAAACTCAGGGGAGACAATGGCTACACCTTC.

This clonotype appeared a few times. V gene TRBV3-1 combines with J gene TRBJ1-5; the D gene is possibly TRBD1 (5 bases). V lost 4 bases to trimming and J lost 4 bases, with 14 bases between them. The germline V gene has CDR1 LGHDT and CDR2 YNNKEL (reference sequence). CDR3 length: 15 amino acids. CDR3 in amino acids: CASSPGPGLNQPQHF. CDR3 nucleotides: TGTGCCAGCAGCCCCGGGCCGGGGCTAAATCAGCCCCAGCATTTT. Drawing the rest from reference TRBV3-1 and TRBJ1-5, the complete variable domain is DTAVSQTPKYLVTQMGNDKSIKCEQNLGHDTMYWYKQDSKKFLKIMFSYNNKELIINETVPNRFSPKSPDKAHLNLHINSLELGDSAVYFCASSPGPGLNQPQHFGDGTRLSIL.

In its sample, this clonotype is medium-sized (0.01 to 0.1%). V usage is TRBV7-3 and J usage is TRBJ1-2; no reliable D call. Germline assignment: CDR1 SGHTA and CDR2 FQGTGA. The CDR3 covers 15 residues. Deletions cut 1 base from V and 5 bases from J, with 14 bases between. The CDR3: CASSLSDYGKYGYTF. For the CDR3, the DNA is TGTGCCAGCAGCTTAAGCGACTACGGAAAATATGGCTACACCTTC.

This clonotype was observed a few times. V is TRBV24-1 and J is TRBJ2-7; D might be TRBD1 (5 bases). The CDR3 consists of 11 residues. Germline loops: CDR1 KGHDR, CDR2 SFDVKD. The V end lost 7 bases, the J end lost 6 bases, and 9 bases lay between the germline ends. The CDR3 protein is CATRQGAEQYF. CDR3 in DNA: TGTGCCACCAGGCAGGGCGCCGAGCAGTACTTC.

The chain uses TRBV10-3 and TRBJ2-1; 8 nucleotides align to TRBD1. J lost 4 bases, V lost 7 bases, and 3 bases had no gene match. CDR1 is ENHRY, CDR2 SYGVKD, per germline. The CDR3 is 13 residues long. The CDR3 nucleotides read TGTGCCATCACGGACAGGGATTACAATGAGCAGTTCTTC. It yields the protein CAITDRDYNEQFF.

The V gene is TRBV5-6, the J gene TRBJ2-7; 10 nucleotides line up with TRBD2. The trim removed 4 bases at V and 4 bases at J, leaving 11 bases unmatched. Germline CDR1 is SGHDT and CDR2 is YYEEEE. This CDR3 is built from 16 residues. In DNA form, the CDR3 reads TGTGCCAGCAGCGGCGGGCTAGCGGGAGCTAGTTACGAGCAGTACTTC. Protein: CASSGGLAGASYEQYF.